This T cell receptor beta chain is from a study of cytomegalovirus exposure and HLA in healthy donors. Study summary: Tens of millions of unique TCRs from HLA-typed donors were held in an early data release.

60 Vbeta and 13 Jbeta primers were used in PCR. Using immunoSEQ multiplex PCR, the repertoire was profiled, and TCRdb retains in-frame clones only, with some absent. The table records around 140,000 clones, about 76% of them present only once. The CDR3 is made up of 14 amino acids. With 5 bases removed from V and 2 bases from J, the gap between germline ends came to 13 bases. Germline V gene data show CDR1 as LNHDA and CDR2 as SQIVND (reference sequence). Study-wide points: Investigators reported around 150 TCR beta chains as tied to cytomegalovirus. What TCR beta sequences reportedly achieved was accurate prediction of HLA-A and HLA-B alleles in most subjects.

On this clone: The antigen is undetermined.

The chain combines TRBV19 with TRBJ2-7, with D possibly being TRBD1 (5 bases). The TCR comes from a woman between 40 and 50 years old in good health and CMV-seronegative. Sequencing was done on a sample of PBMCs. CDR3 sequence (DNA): TGTGCCAGTAGTCCCTGGACATCGGCCTACGAGCAGTACTTC. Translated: CASSPWTSAYEQYF.